What follows are 2 T cell receptor beta chains derived from one specimen sequenced in a study of PD-1 blockade in mismatch repair-deficient tumors. Some clones are missing from TCRdb's copy, which holds only in-frame ones; the method was immunoSEQ multiplex PCR. The data contain about 66,000 clones, approximately 82% of them singletons. The sample here was peripheral blood, taken 2 weeks after starting pembrolizumab. Receptor source: an adult with mismatch repair-deficient cancer.

The chain joins TRBV30 to TRBJ1-1; unclear D gene. CDR1 is GTSNPN, CDR2 SVGIG, per germline (reference sequence). The CDR3 length is 15 residues. Trimming shortened V by 0 bases and J by 2 bases, and 13 bases separated the two germline ends. CDR3 coding DNA: TGTGCCTGGAGTGTCGGTTGGGCCTCAAACACTGAAGCTTTCTTT. Residues: CAWSVGWASNTEAFF.

CDR3 residues: CAIKQREGLVGRTDTQYF. CDR3 nucleotide sequence: TGTGCCATCAAACAGCGGGAGGGCCTGGTGGGGCGAACAGATACGCAGTATTTT. The rearrangement uses TRBV10-3 and TRBJ2-3; 10 bases align to TRBD2. Looked up from germline, CDR1 is ENHRY and CDR2 is SYGVKD. Trimming at V came to 7 bases and at J to 3 bases, leaving 16 bases not matched to a gene. The CDR3 spans 18 residues.